This T cell receptor beta chain stems from a study of blood T cell repertoires in COVID-19. Study in general: Samples taken during acute and convalescent COVID-19 were collected in the United States, Italy and Spain. Sample material is recorded as cDNA or gDNA derived from T cells, B-cell-depleted T cells, or PBMCs.

Authors' methods: Scientists estimated how many nucleated cells there were by amplifying reference gene primers. Repertoires were generated with immunoSEQ multiplex PCR, while TCRdb's copy carries only in-frame clones and drops some. The DNA was the basis for D and trimming; V, J and clone size are from that table. The sample yields more than 55,000 clones, over 70% seen once. This CDR3 has 17 amino acids. Sequencing was performed on peripheral blood. The source is a man aged 60 to 75 with acute or convalescent COVID-19. The V call is TRBV21-1, the J call TRBJ2-7; TRBD1, the table's D call, was not compared with the DNA. TRBV21-1 is shown as a pseudogene. CDR3 nucleotide sequence: TGTGCCAGCAGCAAAGCAAGGACACCTAACAGGGCCTACGAGCAGTACTTC. This encodes CASSKARTPNRAYEQYF.